This TCR beta chain comes out of a study of neurological immune-mediated disorders. At the level of the study: Of the multiple sclerosis patients, around 34 in total, some 30 were relapsing-remitting and 3 were secondary progressive. Study-level points and caveats: Levels of TCR clonal expansion peaked in HTLV-1-associated myelopathy and reached their lowest in multiple sclerosis, under those of healthy controls.

The CDR3 sequence is 14 residues long. Germline-derived CDR1 and CDR2 are SGHRS and YFSETQ. The germline V and J ends were trimmed by 2 bases and 6 bases, with 14 bases remaining between them. This clonotype was detected many times. The antigen is unknown. By 5'RACE with 10-nucleotide random UMIs, the cDNA was made. Each CDR3 protein gets one entry after TCRdb re-called the 5' RACE reads with MiXCR. The repertoire has about 120,000 distinct CDR3 sequences, roughly 3.2% of them found once; the top ten carry 1% to 1.5%. The V gene is TRBV5-1, the J gene TRBJ1-1; a possible D gene is TRBD1 (5 bases). This TCR was recovered from a woman aged 25 to 39 with multiple sclerosis. The material sequenced was PBMCs. The CDR3 DNA is TGCGCCAGCAGCTTCAATTGGGGCGCGTCTGAAGCTTTCTTT. Encoded protein: CASSFNWGASEAFF.